This is a list of T cell receptor beta chains from one sample in a study of shared clonotypes between healthy human individuals. The method was immunoSEQ multiplex PCR; TCRdb's version includes in-frame clones alone and lacks a portion of them. The sample lists some 2,500,000 clones, just under 95% seen once, with around 0.4% in the top ten. The specimen sequenced was naive CD4+ T cells from PBMCs. The receptors shown here come from a man younger than 30 in good health. Some clones in this sample may be carry-over from other donors' samples. Both conserved end residues are part of each CDR3. A D gene is named only where the DNA matches it firmly. Some rows have no size entry. The others give once, few or many, or a class for an expanded clone.

J gene,V gene,D gene,clone size,CDR3 protein,CDR3 DNA
TRBJ2-1,TRBV6-6,TRBD2,NA,CASSRLAGNNEQFF,TGTGCCAGCAGTCGACTAGCGGGGAACAATGAGCAGTTCTTC
TRBJ2-1,TRBV11-3,NA,once,CASSLGAWGYNEQFF,TGTGCCAGCAGCCTGGGGGCTTGGGGCTACAATGAGCAGTTCTTC
TRBJ1-5,TRBV19,NA,NA,CASSIVRRSNQPQHF,TGTGCCAGTAGTATAGTACGACGGAGCAATCAGCCCCAGCATTTT
TRBJ2-3,TRBV27,TRBD1,NA,CASSLPSTGGNPTSTDTQYF,TGTGCCAGCAGTTTACCATCCACAGGGGGCAATCCTACTAGCACAGATACGCAGTATTTT
TRBJ2-3,TRBV6-5,NA,NA,CASRPTRLSSGTQYF,TGTGCCAGCAGACCGACCCGGTTGTCGAGCGGTACGCAGTATTTT
TRBJ1-1,TRBV28,NA,NA,CASSLDRLNTEAFF,TGTGCCAGCAGTTTAGACCGATTGAACACTGAAGCTTTCTTT
TRBJ2-7,TRBV7-3,TRBD2,NA,CASSLNGGRDEQYF,TGTGCCAGCAGCTTAAATGGCGGGAGGGACGAGCAGTACTTC
TRBJ2-3,TRBV7-2,NA,NA,CASSYSLGLRTDTQYF,TGTGCCAGCAGCTACTCCCTGGGACTCCGCACAGATACGCAGTATTTT
TRBJ1-6,TRBV28,NA,NA,CASSLFAAGGNSPLHF,TGTGCCAGCAGTTTATTTGCGGCGGGGGGTAATTCACCCCTCCACTTT
TRBJ2-5,TRBV11-1,NA,NA,CASSRTTGPQETQYF,TGTGCCAGCAGTCGAACGACAGGCCCCCAAGAGACCCAGTACTTC
TRBJ1-3,TRBV5-6,NA,NA,CASSRTGGNTIYF,TGTGCCAGCAGCCGGACGGGCGGAAACACCATATATTTT
TRBJ2-7,TRBV28,TRBD2,NA,CASSPTSGSKYEQYF,TGTGCCAGCAGTCCGACTAGCGGGAGTAAATACGAGCAGTACTTC
TRBJ2-1,TRBV15,TRBD2,NA,CATSRDRVAGGSYNEQFF,TGTGCCACCAGCAGAGATCGGGTAGCGGGAGGGTCTTACAATGAGCAGTTCTTC
TRBJ1-5,TRBV21-1,NA,NA,CASSKITGRGNQPQHF,TGTGCCAGCAGCAAGATAACGGGGCGTGGCAATCAGCCCCAGCATTTT
TRBJ2-1,TRBV28,TRBD2,NA,CASSSGLAGYSSYNEQFF,TGTGCCAGCAGTTCCGGACTAGCGGGCTATAGCTCCTACAATGAGCAGTTCTTC
TRBJ2-1,TRBV27,NA,NA,CASAASRGVEQFF,TGTGCCAGCGCCGCGAGCCGAGGGGTTGAGCAGTTCTTC
TRBJ2-5,TRBV9,TRBD1,NA,CASSFDRGTGETQYF,TGTGCCAGCAGCTTCGACAGGGGAACGGGGGAGACCCAGTACTTC
TRBJ2-7,TRBV9,TRBD1,NA,CASSTQGAVGEQYF,TGTGCCAGCAGCACCCAGGGGGCGGTCGGGGAGCAGTACTTC
TRBJ1-5,TRBV6-6,NA,NA,CASSYSGGVQPQHF,TGTGCCAGCAGTTACTCAGGAGGGGTACAGCCCCAGCATTTT
TRBJ1-4,TRBV7-9,NA,NA,CASSLLLAEKLFF,TGTGCCAGCAGCTTATTGTTGGCCGAAAAACTGTTTTTT
TRBJ2-1,TRBV7-9,NA,NA,CASSLYFDEQFF,TGTGCCAGCAGCCTCTACTTCGATGAGCAGTTCTTC
TRBJ2-1,TRBV9,NA,NA,CASSVGTDSYNEQFF,TGTGCCAGCAGCGTAGGGACAGACTCCTACAATGAGCAGTTCTTC
TRBJ2-1,TRBV9,TRBD2,NA,CASSVSSGSYNEQFF,TGTGCCAGCAGCGTATCTAGCGGGAGCTACAATGAGCAGTTCTTC
TRBJ1-1,TRBV28,TRBD1,NA,CASSPSIGQGAAAFF,TGTGCCAGCAGCCCAAGTATTGGACAGGGGGCGGCTGCTTTCTTT
TRBJ2-2,TRBV5-4,TRBD2,NA,CASSSTSPKAGELFF,TGTGCCAGCAGCTCGACTAGCCCAAAGGCCGGGGAGCTGTTTTTT
TRBJ2-1,TRBV28,NA,once,CASKPGTFLRNEQFF,TGTGCCAGCAAGCCCGGGACTTTCCTTAGAAATGAGCAGTTCTTC
TRBJ2-1,TRBV28,TRBD2,NA,CASSLSRTSGRLRDEQFF,TGTGCCAGCAGTTTAAGCCGCACTAGCGGGAGGCTCAGGGATGAGCAGTTCTTC
TRBJ2-5,TRBV14,NA,NA,CASSHRDETQYF,TGTGCCAGCAGCCACAGGGACGAGACCCAGTACTTC
TRBJ2-7,TRBV6-6,TRBD2,once,CASSQKMSGRTIEQYF,TGTGCCAGCAGCCAAAAAATGAGCGGGAGAACAATCGAGCAGTACTTC
TRBJ1-1,TRBV18,NA,NA,CASSPTRENTEAFF,TGTGCCAGCTCACCAACACGGGAGAACACTGAAGCTTTCTTT
TRBJ1-5,TRBV5-6,NA,NA,CASTLTGREEPQHF,TGTGCCAGCACTTTAACGGGCCGGGAAGAGCCCCAGCATTTT
TRBJ2-5,TRBV11-1,NA,NA,CASSLFNRQETQYF,TGTGCCAGCAGCCTATTCAATCGGCAAGAGACCCAGTACTTC
TRBJ2-7,TRBV28,TRBD2,NA,CASSPSNQGSPGLAAYEQYF,TGTGCCAGCAGTCCCTCCAACCAAGGTTCACCGGGACTAGCGGCTTACGAGCAGTACTTC
TRBJ2-7,TRBV6-6,TRBD2,NA,CASSSPGLAGDEQYF,TGTGCCAGCAGTTCCCCGGGACTAGCGGGTGACGAGCAGTACTTC
TRBJ2-2,TRBV6-4,NA,NA,CASADRSTGELFF,TGTGCCAGCGCCGACAGATCCACCGGGGAGCTGTTTTTT
TRBJ2-5,TRBV19,TRBD2,once,CASNHCGREGRSLETQYF,TGTGCCAGTAACCATTGTGGGCGGGAGGGCCGATCTCTGGAGACCCAGTACTTC
TRBJ2-5,TRBV5-4,NA,NA,CASSLETHGTQYF,TGTGCCAGCAGCTTGGAGACCCACGGGACCCAGTACTTC
TRBJ2-7,TRBV30,TRBD1,NA,CAWVPDRGGLEQYF,TGTGCCTGGGTACCCGACAGGGGGGGTCTCGAGCAGTACTTC
TRBJ2-1,TRBV28,NA,NA,CASSPFAGFEYEQFF,TGTGCCAGCAGTCCATTTGCGGGGTTCGAATATGAGCAGTTCTTC
TRBJ2-5,TRBV29-1,TRBD2,few,CSVEEAGETQYF,TGCAGCGTTGAAGAAGCGGGGGAGACCCAGTACTTC
TRBJ1-1,TRBV10-1,NA,NA,CASSDTAGSAEAFF,TGCGCCAGCAGTGACACCGCAGGGTCCGCTGAAGCTTTCTTT
TRBJ2-1,TRBV18,TRBD2,NA,CASSSVSGASNEQFF,TGTGCCAGCTCGTCGGTTAGCGGGGCTTCCAATGAGCAGTTCTTC
TRBJ2-1,TRBV20-1,NA,NA,CSAQDYNEQFF,TGCAGTGCCCAAGATTACAATGAGCAGTTCTTC
TRBJ2-3,TRBV6-5,NA,NA,CASSYGYGTPIDTQYF,TGTGCCAGCAGTTACGGCTACGGGACTCCCATTGATACGCAGTATTTT
TRBJ1-5,TRBV4-1,NA,NA,CASSPYPSGKGQPQHF,TGCGCCAGCAGCCCCTATCCGTCAGGGAAAGGTCAGCCCCAGCATTTT
TRBJ1-1,TRBV19,NA,NA,CASSGDKGERNTEAFF,TGTGCCAGTAGTGGAGACAAGGGGGAAAGGAACACTGAAGCTTTCTTT
TRBJ1-1,TRBV6-6,NA,NA,CASSSTGRDTEAFF,TGTGCCAGCAGTTCCACAGGGAGGGACACTGAAGCTTTCTTT
TRBJ2-3,TRBV4-3,TRBD2,NA,CASSQSGSRADTQYF,TGCGCCAGCAGCCAAAGCGGGAGCAGGGCAGATACGCAGTATTTT
TRBJ1-4,TRBV2,NA,NA,CASSTTGSSNEKLFF,TGTGCCAGCAGCACTACAGGGAGCTCTAATGAAAAACTGTTTTTT